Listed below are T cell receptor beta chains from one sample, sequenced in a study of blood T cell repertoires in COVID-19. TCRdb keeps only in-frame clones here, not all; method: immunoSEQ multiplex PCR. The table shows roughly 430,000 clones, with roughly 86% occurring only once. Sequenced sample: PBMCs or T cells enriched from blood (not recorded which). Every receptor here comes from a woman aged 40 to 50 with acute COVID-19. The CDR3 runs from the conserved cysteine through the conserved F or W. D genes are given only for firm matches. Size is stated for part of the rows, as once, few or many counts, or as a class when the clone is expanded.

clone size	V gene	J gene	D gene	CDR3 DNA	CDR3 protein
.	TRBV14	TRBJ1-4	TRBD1	TGTGCCAGCAGCCAAGATTCGGACAGGGACCTTGAAAAACTGTTTTTT	CASSQDSDRDLEKLFF
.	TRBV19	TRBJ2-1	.	TGTGCCAGTAGGGCCGGGACTGGCTCCTACAATGAGCAGTTCTTC	CASRAGTGSYNEQFF
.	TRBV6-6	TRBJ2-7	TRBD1	TGTGCCAGCAGTATAAATCCTGGACAGGGGATGGGGGAGCAGTACTTC	CASSINPGQGMGEQYF
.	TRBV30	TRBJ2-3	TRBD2	TGTGCCTGGAGGCCGGGACTAGCGGTAGATACGCAGTATTTT	CAWRPGLAVDTQYF
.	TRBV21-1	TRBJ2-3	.	TGTGCCAGCAGCCCGGGGACTAGCGAACGTGCTAGCACAGATACGCAGTATTTT	CASSPGTSERASTDTQYF
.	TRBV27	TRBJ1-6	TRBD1	TGTGCCAGCAGTTGGCAGGGGGCTAATTCACCCCTCCACTTT	CASSWQGANSPLHF
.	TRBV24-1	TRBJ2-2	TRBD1	TGTGCCACCAGTAACACGAACAGGGGGACGTACACCGGGGAGCTGTTTTTT	CATSNTNRGTYTGELFF
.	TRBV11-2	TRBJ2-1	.	TGTGCCAGCAGCTATAGTAGTCCAAATGAGCAGTTCTTC	CASSYSSPNEQFF
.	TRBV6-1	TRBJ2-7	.	TGTGCCAGCAGTTATCGGGGAGGTTACGAGCAGTACTTC	CASSYRGGYEQYF
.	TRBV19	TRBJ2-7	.	TGTGCCAGTAGTAAGAGGAGTCGTGGCGAGCAGTACTTC	CASSKRSRGEQYF
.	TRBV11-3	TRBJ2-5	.	TGTGCCAGCAGCTTACGGGGTAGCGTAGAGACCCAGTACTTC	CASSLRGSVETQYF
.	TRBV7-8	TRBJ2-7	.	TGTGCCAGCAGCTTACATTCCAACGAGCAGTACTTC	CASSLHSNEQYF
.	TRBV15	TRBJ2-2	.	TGTGCCACCAGACCTAGCGCCGGGGAGCTGTTTTTT	CATRPSAGELFF
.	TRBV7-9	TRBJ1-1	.	TGTGCCAGCAGCTTAGGCATGGGGGCTCACACTGAAGCTTTCTTT	CASSLGMGAHTEAFF
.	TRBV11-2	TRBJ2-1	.	TGTGCCAGCAGCTTAGATTTGCGGCGGGAGCAGTTCTTC	CASSLDLRREQFF
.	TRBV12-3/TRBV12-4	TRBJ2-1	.	TGTGCCAGCAGTTCAACCTACCCGACTAAGCAGTTCTTC	CASSSTYPTKQFF
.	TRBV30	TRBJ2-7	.	TGTGCCTGGAGTGGGAGGTCCTATGCCTACGAGCAGTACTTC	CAWSGRSYAYEQYF
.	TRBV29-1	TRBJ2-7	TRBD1	TGCAGCGTGGGCCGGGACAGGGCCTACGAGCAGTACTTC	CSVGRDRAYEQYF
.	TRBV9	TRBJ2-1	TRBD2	TGTGCCAGCAGCGCCACCGGGACTAGCGGCAATGAGCAGTTCTTC	CASSATGTSGNEQFF
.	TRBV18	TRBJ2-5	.	TGTGCCAGCTCATCCAAAGAGACCCAGTACTTC	CASSSKETQYF
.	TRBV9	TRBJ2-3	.	TGTGCCAGCAGCGTAGGGGTAGCGGACACAGATACGCAGTATTTT	CASSVGVADTDTQYF
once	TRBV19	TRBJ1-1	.	TGTGCCAGTAGTATCACGCGGAACACTGAAGCTTTCTTT	CASSITRNTEAFF